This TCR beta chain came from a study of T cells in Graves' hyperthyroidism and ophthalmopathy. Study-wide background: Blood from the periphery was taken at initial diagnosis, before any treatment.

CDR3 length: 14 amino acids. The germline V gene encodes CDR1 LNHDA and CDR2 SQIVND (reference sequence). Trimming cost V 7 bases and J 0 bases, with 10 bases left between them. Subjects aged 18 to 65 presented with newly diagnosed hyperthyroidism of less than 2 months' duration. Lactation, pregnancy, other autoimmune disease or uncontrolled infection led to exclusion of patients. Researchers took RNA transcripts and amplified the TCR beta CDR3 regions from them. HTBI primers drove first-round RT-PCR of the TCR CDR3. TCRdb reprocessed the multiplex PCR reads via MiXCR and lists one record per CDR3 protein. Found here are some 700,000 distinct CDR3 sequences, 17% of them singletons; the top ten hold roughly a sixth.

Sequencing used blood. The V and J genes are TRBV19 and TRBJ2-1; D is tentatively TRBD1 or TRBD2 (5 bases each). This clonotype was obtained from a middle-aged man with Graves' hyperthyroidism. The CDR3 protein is CASIGADSYNEQFF. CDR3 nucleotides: TGTGCCAGTATCGGGGCGGACTCCTACAATGAGCAGTTCTTC.